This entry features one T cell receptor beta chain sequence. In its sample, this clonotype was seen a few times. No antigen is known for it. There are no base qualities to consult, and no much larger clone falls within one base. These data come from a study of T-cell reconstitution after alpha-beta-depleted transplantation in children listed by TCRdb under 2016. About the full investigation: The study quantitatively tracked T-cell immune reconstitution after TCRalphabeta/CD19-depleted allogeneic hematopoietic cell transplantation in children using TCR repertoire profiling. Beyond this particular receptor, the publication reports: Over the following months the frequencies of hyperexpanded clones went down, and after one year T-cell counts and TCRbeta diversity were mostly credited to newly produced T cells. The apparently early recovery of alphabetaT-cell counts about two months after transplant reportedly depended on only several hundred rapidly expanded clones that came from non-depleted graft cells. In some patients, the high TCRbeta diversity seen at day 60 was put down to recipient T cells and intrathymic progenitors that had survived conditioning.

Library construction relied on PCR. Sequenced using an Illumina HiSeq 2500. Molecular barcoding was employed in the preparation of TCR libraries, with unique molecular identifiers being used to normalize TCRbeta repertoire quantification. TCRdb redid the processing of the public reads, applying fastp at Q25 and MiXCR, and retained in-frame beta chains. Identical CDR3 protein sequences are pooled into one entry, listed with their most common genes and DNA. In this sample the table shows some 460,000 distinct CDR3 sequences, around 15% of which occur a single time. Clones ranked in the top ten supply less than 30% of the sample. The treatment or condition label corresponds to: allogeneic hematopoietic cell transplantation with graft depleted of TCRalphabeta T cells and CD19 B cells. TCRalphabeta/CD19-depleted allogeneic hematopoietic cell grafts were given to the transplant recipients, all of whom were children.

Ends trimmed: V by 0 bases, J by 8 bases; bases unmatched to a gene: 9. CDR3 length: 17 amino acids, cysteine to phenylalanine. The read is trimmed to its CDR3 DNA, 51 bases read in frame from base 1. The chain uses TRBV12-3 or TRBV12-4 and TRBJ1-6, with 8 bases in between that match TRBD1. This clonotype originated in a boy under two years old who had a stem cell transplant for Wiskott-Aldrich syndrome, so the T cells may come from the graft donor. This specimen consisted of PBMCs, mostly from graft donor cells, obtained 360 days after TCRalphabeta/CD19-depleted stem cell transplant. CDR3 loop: CASSLASGTGIDSPLHF. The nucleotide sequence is TGTGCCAGCAGTTTAGCCTCCGGGACAGGCATCGATTCACCCCTCCACTTT.